These T cell receptor beta chains were read from a single sample in a study of neurological immune-mediated disorders. Each CDR3 protein gets one entry after TCRdb re-called the 5' RACE reads with MiXCR. The table lists approximately 36,000 distinct CDR3 sequences, around 10% of them singletons. Specimen: PBMCs. The receptor source for this set is a man between 60 and 75 years old with HTLV-1-associated myelopathy (HAM/TSP). The CDR3 runs from the conserved cysteine through the conserved F or W. The order of the fields is J gene, V gene, clone size, D gene, CDR3 protein, CDR3 DNA. The D gene is left open where the match is weak. Clone size is stated in some rows and not others, as once, few, many or a class when expanded.

J gene: TRBJ1-2; V gene: TRBV27; clone size: many; D gene: -; CDR3 protein: CASSVASNYGYTF; CDR3 DNA: TGTGCCAGCAGTGTCGCATCTAACTATGGCTACACCTTC
J gene: TRBJ2-1; V gene: TRBV29-1; clone size: few; D gene: -; CDR3 protein: CSVEDGPAGKGNEQFF; CDR3 DNA: TGCAGCGTTGAAGATGGGCCCGCGGGAAAAGGAAATGAGCAGTTCTTC
J gene: TRBJ2-7; V gene: TRBV20-1; clone size: few; D gene: TRBD2; CDR3 protein: CSDSPTSGSPYEQYF; CDR3 DNA: TGCAGTGATTCCCCCACTAGCGGGAGCCCCTACGAGCAGTACTTC
J gene: TRBJ2-5; V gene: TRBV20-1; clone size: many; D gene: TRBD1; CDR3 protein: CSARDSLETQYF; CDR3 DNA: TGCAGTGCTCGGGACAGCCTGGAGACCCAGTACTTC
J gene: TRBJ1-1; V gene: TRBV29-1; clone size: -; D gene: TRBD1; CDR3 protein: CSVPGGGTEAFF; CDR3 DNA: TGCAGCGTTCCAGGGGGCGGCACTGAAGCTTTCTTT
J gene: TRBJ2-2; V gene: TRBV3-1; clone size: many; D gene: -; CDR3 protein: CASSRPIGGVNTGELFF; CDR3 DNA: TGTGCCAGCAGTCGCCCTATCGGGGGCGTCAACACCGGGGAGCTGTTTTTT
J gene: TRBJ2-3; V gene: TRBV5-5; clone size: many; D gene: TRBD2; CDR3 protein: CASSLAGTRGTDTQYF; CDR3 DNA: TGTGCCAGCAGCTTGGCGGGGACTAGAGGGACAGATACGCAGTATTTT
J gene: TRBJ2-5; V gene: TRBV20-1; clone size: many; D gene: -; CDR3 protein: CSARDWAQGTPETQYF; CDR3 DNA: TGCAGTGCTAGAGATTGGGCACAGGGCACCCCAGAGACCCAGTACTTC
J gene: TRBJ1-2; V gene: TRBV20-1; clone size: many; D gene: -; CDR3 protein: CSARDTGLSAGYTF; CDR3 DNA: TGCAGTGCTAGAGACACGGGACTCTCGGCGGGCTACACCTTC
J gene: TRBJ2-1; V gene: TRBV5-1; clone size: many; D gene: TRBD2; CDR3 protein: CASSAGTSGNEQFF; CDR3 DNA: TGCGCCAGCAGCGCCGGGACTAGCGGCAATGAGCAGTTCTTC
J gene: TRBJ2-1; V gene: TRBV5-1; clone size: many; D gene: -; CDR3 protein: CASSLSGMAYNEQFF; CDR3 DNA: TGCGCCAGCAGCTTAAGCGGAATGGCCTACAATGAGCAGTTCTTC
J gene: TRBJ2-7; V gene: TRBV11-2; clone size: once; D gene: -; CDR3 protein: CASSPSYEQYF; CDR3 DNA: TGTGCCAGCTCCCCTTCGTACGAGCAGTACTTC
J gene: TRBJ2-1; V gene: TRBV9; clone size: many; D gene: TRBD1; CDR3 protein: CASSVGSGTVNEQFF; CDR3 DNA: TGTGCCAGCAGCGTAGGGTCCGGGACAGTCAATGAGCAGTTCTTC
J gene: TRBJ1-5; V gene: TRBV28; clone size: many; D gene: TRBD1; CDR3 protein: CASSLFRGDRVQPQHF; CDR3 DNA: TGTGCCAGCAGTTTATTTAGGGGAGACAGGGTTCAGCCCCAGCATTTT
J gene: TRBJ2-3; V gene: TRBV6-1; clone size: many; D gene: TRBD2; CDR3 protein: CASRREREGWDTQYF; CDR3 DNA: TGTGCCAGCAGGCGAGAGCGGGAGGGCTGGGATACGCAGTATTTT
J gene: TRBJ1-1; V gene: TRBV18; clone size: many; D gene: TRBD1; CDR3 protein: CASSLEGANTETFF; CDR3 DNA: TGTGCCAGTTCCCTGGAGGGGGCCAACACTGAAACTTTCTTT
J gene: TRBJ2-3; V gene: TRBV18; clone size: few; D gene: TRBD2; CDR3 protein: CASSPLLGAGDGADTQYF; CDR3 DNA: TGTGCCAGCTCACCACTTCTGGGAGCGGGAGATGGGGCAGATACGCAGTATTTT
J gene: TRBJ2-1; V gene: TRBV5-1; clone size: many; D gene: TRBD2; CDR3 protein: CASSLVAGEWDEQFF; CDR3 DNA: TGCGCCAGCAGCTTGGTTGCGGGAGAGTGGGATGAGCAGTTCTTC
J gene: TRBJ2-7; V gene: TRBV12-3/TRBV12-4; clone size: many; D gene: -; CDR3 protein: CASTSRGYEQYF; CDR3 DNA: TGTGCCAGCACCTCCCGGGGCTACGAGCAGTACTTC
J gene: TRBJ2-5; V gene: TRBV9; clone size: medium-sized; D gene: -; CDR3 protein: CASSVAPQTGQETQYF; CDR3 DNA: TGTGCCAGCAGCGTAGCCCCCCAGACAGGCCAAGAGACCCAGTACTTC
J gene: TRBJ1-3; V gene: TRBV7-9; clone size: once; D gene: -; CDR3 protein: CASSLAGVGENTIYF; CDR3 DNA: TGTGCCAGCAGCTTAGCAGGAGTGGGGGAAAACACCATATATTTT
J gene: TRBJ1-3; V gene: TRBV20-1; clone size: many; D gene: TRBD1; CDR3 protein: CSARGRTGTDTIYF; CDR3 DNA: TGCAGTGCTAGAGGAAGGACAGGGACCGACACCATATATTTT
J gene: TRBJ2-2; V gene: TRBV12-3/TRBV12-4; clone size: many; D gene: TRBD2; CDR3 protein: CASSSPPLTSGNTGELFF; CDR3 DNA: TGTGCCAGCAGTTCACCACCGTTGACTAGCGGTAACACCGGGGAGCTGTTTTTT
J gene: TRBJ2-5; V gene: TRBV5-1; clone size: many; D gene: -; CDR3 protein: CASSLGGNQETQYF; CDR3 DNA: TGCGCCAGCAGTCTGGGGGGCAATCAAGAGACCCAGTACTTC
J gene: TRBJ2-2; V gene: TRBV2; clone size: few; D gene: -; CDR3 protein: CASRARGAASGELFF; CDR3 DNA: TGTGCCAGCAGGGCTAGGGGGGCTGCCTCCGGGGAGCTGTTTTTT
J gene: TRBJ2-4; V gene: TRBV29-1; clone size: many; D gene: TRBD1; CDR3 protein: CGAQQGTGNIQYF; CDR3 DNA: TGCGGCGCCCAACAGGGGACCGGGAACATTCAGTACTTC
J gene: TRBJ2-7; V gene: TRBV5-1; clone size: many; D gene: TRBD2; CDR3 protein: CASSFSLAENYEQYF; CDR3 DNA: TGCGCCAGCAGCTTCAGCCTAGCGGAGAATTACGAGCAGTACTTC
J gene: TRBJ1-5; V gene: TRBV10-3; clone size: many; D gene: TRBD1; CDR3 protein: CASRQGPTNQPQHF; CDR3 DNA: TGTGCCTCTAGACAGGGCCCCACGAATCAGCCCCAGCATTTT
J gene: TRBJ1-1; V gene: TRBV29-1; clone size: -; D gene: TRBD1; CDR3 protein: CRSGQGMRTEAFF; CDR3 DNA: TGCCGCTCAGGACAGGGCATGAGGACTGAAGCTTTCTTT
J gene: TRBJ2-3; V gene: TRBV9; clone size: many; D gene: -; CDR3 protein: CASSIGAGRSTDTQYF; CDR3 DNA: TGTGCCAGCAGCATAGGAGCGGGTCGGAGCACAGATACGCAGTATTTT
J gene: TRBJ2-5; V gene: TRBV18; clone size: many; D gene: TRBD1; CDR3 protein: CASSPTGALFETQYF; CDR3 DNA: TGTGCCAGCTCACCAACAGGGGCTCTTTTCGAGACCCAGTACTTC